Presented here are 32 T cell receptor beta chains from one specimen sequenced in a study of T cells in Graves' hyperthyroidism and ophthalmopathy. Researchers amplified the TCR beta CDR3 regions from RNA transcripts. First-round RT-PCR targeting the TCR CDR3 was performed with the HTBI primer set. TCRdb itself ran the multiplex PCR reads through MiXCR, one entry per CDR3 protein. Of roughly 840,000 distinct CDR3 sequences in the sample, over 35% were seen once. What was sequenced was blood. Receptors originate from a man aged 18 to 30 with Graves' hyperthyroidism.

V gene TRBV12-3 or TRBV12-4 combines with J gene TRBJ2-5; TRBD2 matches at 8 bases. CDR3 size: 16 residues. Trimming cost V 5 bases and J 1 base; bases outside gene matches: 9. The CDR3 DNA reads TGTGCCAGCAGTCCCGCCCGGGGGGGCGGCCAAGAGACCCAGTACTTC. It is translated as CASSPARGGGQETQYF.

In its sample, this clonotype was seen a few times. The J gene is TRBJ2-5, the V gene TRBV9, with 13 bases aligning to TRBD2. J was trimmed by 1 base and V by 4 bases; bases with no gene match: 10. CDR3 length equals 18 residues. CDR1 and CDR2 from the germline V gene are SGDLS and YYNGEE. For the CDR3, the DNA is TGTGCCAGCAGCCCCGGACTAGCGGGAGTGGGGATCCAAGAGACCCAGTACTTC. It is translated as CASSPGLAGVGIQETQYF.

V gene TRBV20-1 combines with J gene TRBJ2-5; D is possibly TRBD2 (7 bases). The CDR3 spans 15 residues. Per germline, CDR1 DFQATT and CDR2 SNEGSKA (reference sequence). Deletions cut 3 bases from V and 5 bases from J, with 19 bases between. CDR3 nucleotides: TGCAGTGCTAGTAACGCTCAAAGGGGGGGGGAGACCCAGTACTTC. Translated, it gives CSASNAQRGGETQYF.

This clonotype was seen a few times. The chain joins TRBV11-3 to TRBJ1-1; D is unclear. This CDR3 has 14 residues. Trimming removed 3 bases at V and 2 bases at J, with 10 bases between. Germline CDR1 SGHNT, CDR2 YENEEA. The CDR3 here is CASSFWAANTEAFF. The CDR3, as DNA: TGTGCCAGCAGCTTTTGGGCAGCTAACACTGAAGCTTTCTTT.

The chain couples TRBV7-6 to TRBJ2-5, with TRBD2 matching 8 bases. Trimming removed 1 base from V and 5 bases from J; junction bases left unmatched: 9. CDR1 and CDR2 from the germline V gene are SGHVS and FNYEAQ. The CDR3 totals 16 residues. The CDR3 here is CASSLDRREVWETQYF. The CDR3 coding sequence is TGTGCCAGCAGCTTAGACCGGCGGGAGGTGTGGGAGACCCAGTACTTC.

This clonotype was observed many times. This chain joins TRBV7-9 and TRBJ1-1, with D possibly TRBD1 on 5 matching bases. Germline CDR1 reads SEHNR; CDR2 reads FQNEAQ (reference sequence). This CDR3 comprises 13 residues. The V end was cut by 8 bases, the J end by 1 base, with 11 bases between. CDR3 in amino acids: CASARAPNTEAFF. For the CDR3, the DNA is TGTGCCAGCGCCAGGGCGCCGAACACTGAAGCTTTCTTT.

V usage is TRBV29-1 and J usage is TRBJ2-3; D is undetermined. V lost 3 bases and J 2 bases, leaving 6 bases between the germline ends. In germline, CDR1 is SQVTM, CDR2 ANQGSEA. This CDR3 is 12 amino acids long. The CDR3 here is CSVDGSTDTQYF. The CDR3 bases are TGCAGCGTTGACGGATCCACAGATACGCAGTATTTT.

This clonotype has more than one count but fewer than ten. It may be a read error: a sequence one base away is much more abundant. The chain joins TRBV10-3 to TRBJ1-2; D gene uncertain. The V gene's germline CDR1 is ENHRY and CDR2 SYGVKD. The length of the CDR3 is 12 residues. V dropped 3 bases and J dropped 3 bases, with 5 bases sitting between them. The CDR3 bases are TGTGCCATCAGTGAACGGTACTATGGCTACACCTTC. Protein sequence: CAISERYYGYTF.

This clonotype has at least ten counts. This chain connects TRBV2 to TRBJ2-3; D not certain. The CDR3 runs to 15 residues. Germline CDR1 reads SNHLY; CDR2 reads FYNNEI. V was clipped by 3 bases and J by 1 base, with 11 bases between them. CDR3 sequence: CASSELASGTDTQYF. Here the CDR3 DNA reads TGTGCCAGCAGTGAGTTGGCCTCAGGCACAGATACGCAGTATTTT.

The CDR3 bases are TGCGCCAGCAGCTTTAGATCCCCCGACAGCCTGAACACTGAAGCTTTCTTT. It encodes CASSFRSPDSLNTEAFF. The V and J genes are TRBV5-1 and TRBJ1-1; TRBD1 is a possible D gene (5 bases). Germline V gene lookup returns CDR1 SGHRS and CDR2 YFSETQ. The CDR3 has 17 amino acids. The germline V and J ends were trimmed by 2 bases and 0 bases, with 17 bases remaining between them.

The rearrangement joins TRBV6-1 to TRBJ2-7, with D perhaps being TRBD1 or TRBD2 (5 bases each). Germline CDR1 reads MNHNS; CDR2 reads SASEGT. The ends were cut back, 7 bases at V and 4 bases at J, with 20 bases in the middle. There are 15 residues in the CDR3. The CDR3 nucleotides read TGTGCCAGCACCGTCGGGACCGGGGTCGGTTACGAGCAGTACTTC. Its protein is CASTVGTGVGYEQYF.

This clonotype was counted ten times or more. This rearrangement joins TRBV29-1 to TRBJ1-5; D is possibly TRBD1 (6 bases). This CDR3 is 15 amino acids long. Germline V CDR1 and CDR2: SQVTM, ANQGSEA. V was clipped by 6 bases and J by 0 bases, with 15 bases between them. The CDR3 sequence is CSVQETGHSNQPQHF. The DNA for the CDR3 is TGCAGCGTCCAAGAGACAGGCCATAGCAATCAGCCCCAGCATTTT.

This clonotype was counted only a few times. The chain carries TRBV12-3 or TRBV12-4 and TRBJ1-1, with 9 bases identical to TRBD1. V was clipped by 3 bases and J by 3 bases; unmatched bases: 5. This CDR3 comprises 15 residues. This chain's CDR3 is CASSLTGGKDTEAFF. CDR3 DNA sequence: TGTGCCAGCAGTTTGACAGGGGGGAAGGACACTGAAGCTTTCTTT.

The J gene is TRBJ1-2, the V gene TRBV4-1, with a tentative D call TRBD1 (5 bases). This CDR3 spans 17 amino acids. Trimming removed 1 base from V and 6 bases from J, with 21 bases in between. Germline V gives CDR1 MGHRA, CDR2 YSYEKL. For the CDR3, the DNA is TGCGCCAGCAGCCAAGGAGGGGCGCACAGTCGATGCGATGGCTACACCTTC. It specifies CASSQGGAHSRCDGYTF.

The V call is TRBV2, the J call TRBJ2-5; no firm D call. There are 15 residues in the CDR3. V dropped 5 bases and J dropped 2 bases, with 15 bases sitting between them. CDR1 SNHLY and CDR2 FYNNEI come from the germline V gene. CDR3 sequence (DNA): TGTGCCAGCAGTCTAAATCGGGCAGGACAAGAGACCCAGTACTTC. Its protein is CASSLNRAGQETQYF.

This rearrangement joins TRBV6-5 to TRBJ1-6; D gene uncertain. The germline CDR1 and CDR2 sequences are MNHEY and SVGAGI. The CDR3 extends over 17 amino acids. V lost 4 bases to trimming and J lost 3 bases, with 16 bases between them. The chain's CDR3 is CASSFGVDRVYNSPLHF. DNA of the CDR3: TGTGCCAGCAGTTTCGGGGTAGACCGGGTCTATAATTCACCCCTCCACTTT.

The V call is TRBV3-1, the J call TRBJ1-5; tentatively, D is TRBD1 (5 bases). This CDR3 is built from 14 residues. Germline lookup yields CDR1 LGHDT and CDR2 YNNKEL (reference sequence). Trimming left V 0 bases short and J 4 bases short, with 7 bases between. CDR3 amino acids: CASSQEGVNQPQHF. CDR3 sequence (DNA): TGTGCCAGCAGCCAAGAAGGGGTAAATCAGCCCCAGCATTTT. Combining the CDR3 with reference TRBV3-1 and TRBJ1-5 gives the whole variable domain DTAVSQTPKYLVTQMGNDKSIKCEQNLGHDTMYWYKQDSKKFLKIMFSYNNKELIINETVPNRFSPKSPDKAHLNLHINSLELGDSAVYFCASSQEGVNQPQHFGDGTRLSIL.

This clonotype was seen many times. This chain connects TRBV7-8 to TRBJ2-7; 14 bases fit TRBD2. Germline assignment: CDR1 SGHVS and CDR2 FQNEAQ. Trimming took 3 bases from V and 10 from J; bases not matched to a gene: 5. The CDR3 is made up of 14 amino acids. CDR3 loop: CASSFGTSGSLQYF. The CDR3 bases are TGTGCCAGCAGCTTCGGGACTAGCGGGAGTCTTCAGTACTTC.

The chain carries TRBV10-3 and TRBJ1-4; D is unresolved. The CDR3 extends over 14 amino acids. Looked up from germline, CDR1 is ENHRY and CDR2 is SYGVKD. The V gene lost 10 bases and the J gene lost 7 bases, with 19 bases spanning the gap. For the CDR3, the DNA is TGTGCCAGCACCAACTGGGAGCTGAGTGAAAAACTGTTTTTT. Its translation is CASTNWELSEKLFF.

The chain carries TRBV20-1 and TRBJ2-2; D may be TRBD1 (5 bases). The CDR3 extends over 14 amino acids. The V gene lost 1 base and the J gene lost 5 bases, with 11 bases spanning the gap. Germline V CDR1 and CDR2: DFQATT, SNEGSKA (reference sequence). CDR3 bases: TGCAGTGCTAGAGGGGCAGGGTTGACCGGGGAGCTGTTTTTT. Translation: CSARGAGLTGELFF.

To note about this clonotype: With a much larger clone just one base away, this may be a read error. The V and J genes are TRBV2 and TRBJ1-3; D remains ambiguous. There are 14 residues in the CDR3. Germline V CDR1 and CDR2: SNHLY, FYNNEI. The chain's CDR3 is CASTKGFSANTIYF. DNA for the CDR3: TGTGCCAGCACAAAAGGGTTCTCTGCAAACACCATATATTTT.

This clonotype was seen ten or more times. The rearrangement joins TRBV2 to TRBJ1-2; D is undetermined. Per germline, CDR1 SNHLY and CDR2 FYNNEI. The CDR3 covers 11 residues. Trimming took 6 bases from V and 4 from J, leaving 6 bases between them. CDR3 bases: TGTGCCAGCAGGGGAGGCTATGGCTACACCTTC. Translating it yields CASRGGYGYTF.

The chain is built from TRBV19 and TRBJ1-5; possibly TRBD1 for D (5 bases). The length of the CDR3 is 17 residues. Trimming pared 7 bases from V and 3 bases from J, leaving 22 bases between. Germline V lookup: CDR1 LNHDA, CDR2 SQIVND (reference sequence). The CDR3 coding sequence is TGTGCCAGTAAAGGATGGAAGGAGGGGATCCCCAATCAGCCCCAGCATTTT. Amino acids: CASKGWKEGIPNQPQHF. The whole variable domain, remainder taken from reference TRBV19 and TRBJ1-5, is DGGITQSPKYLFRKEGQNVTLSCEQNLNHDAMYWYRQDPGQGLRLIYYSQIVNDFQKGDIAEGYSVSREKKESFPLTVTSAQKNPTAFYLCASKGWKEGIPNQPQHFGDGTRLSIL.

The V and J genes are TRBV11-2 and TRBJ1-4, with 8 bases identical to TRBD1. Germline V gene lookup returns CDR1 SGHAT and CDR2 FQNNGV. V trimming: 4 bases; J trimming: 0 bases; junction bases outside the gene matches: 4. The CDR3 runs 16 residues. In DNA, the CDR3 is TGTGCCAGCAGCTCACAGGGGGTTGCAACTAATGAAAAACTGTTTTTT. It translates to CASSSQGVATNEKLFF.

In its sample, this clonotype was seen many times. V gene TRBV2 combines with J gene TRBJ1-1; D gene unclear. The CDR3 covers 12 residues. Germline CDR1 SNHLY, CDR2 FYNNEI. V lost 6 bases and J 5 bases, leaving 10 bases between the germline ends. CDR3 nucleotides: TGTGCCAGCAGCGCTCCGGGGACTGAAGCTTTCTTT. Amino acids: CASSAPGTEAFF.

The chain carries TRBV9 and TRBJ1-1, with D hard to call. The V gene's germline CDR1 is SGDLS and CDR2 YYNGEE. Trimming removed 6 bases at V and 0 bases at J, with 15 bases between. CDR3 length: 15 amino acids. The CDR3 DNA reads TGTGCCAGCACCCACAGTCAGCCCATGAACACTGAAGCTTTCTTT. It yields the protein CASTHSQPMNTEAFF.

V gene TRBV9 combines with J gene TRBJ2-5; TRBD2 agrees at 8 bases. In germline, CDR1 is SGDLS, CDR2 YYNGEE. With 0 bases clipped from V and 7 bases from J, the junction kept 8 bases outside the gene matches. The CDR3 is 15 residues long. The CDR3: CASSVALSGGGTQYF. The CDR3 DNA reads as TGTGCCAGCAGCGTAGCCCTCTCCGGGGGGGGGACCCAGTACTTC.

This clonotype occurred many times. The genes are TRBV2 and TRBJ1-1; D is ambiguous. The CDR3 is 10 residues long. Germline assignment: CDR1 SNHLY and CDR2 FYNNEI. For the CDR3, the DNA is TGTGCTCCAAAGAGCACTGAAGCTTTCTTT. Translated, it gives CAPKSTEAFF.

This clonotype was found a few times. The rearrangement uses TRBV12-3 or TRBV12-4 and TRBJ2-5, with 8 bases identical to TRBD1. Trimming cost V 6 bases and J 6 bases; bases outside gene matches: 12. This CDR3 is built from 15 residues. CDR3 amino acids: CASSSGSTGEQTQYF. The CDR3 DNA follows: TGTGCCAGCAGCTCAGGCTCGACAGGGGAACAGACCCAGTACTTC.

This clonotype was counted between two and nine times. The chain carries TRBV19 and TRBJ1-5; D is uncertain. The CDR3 sequence is 14 residues long. Trimming removed 1 base at V and 1 base at J, with 5 bases between. From germline, CDR1 is LNHDA and CDR2 SQIVND (reference sequence). DNA for the CDR3: TGTGCCAGTAGTATAGGGGCAAGCAATCAGCCCCAGCATTTT. Translation gives CASSIGASNQPQHF.

The table lists this clonotype with many counts. This chain uses TRBV25-1 with TRBJ1-3; 7 bases are shared with TRBD1. The CDR3 loop spans 19 amino acids. V dropped 6 bases and J dropped 0; count of bases not matched to a gene: 17. Germline-derived CDR1 and CDR2 are MGHDK and SYGVNS. The CDR3 coding sequence is TGTGCCAGCAGATCCGGGACAGAGAACCATTTTCTCTCTGGAAACACCATATATTTT. It translates to CASRSGTENHFLSGNTIYF.

The CDR3 nucleotides read TGTGCCAGCAGCGGCGGGGGGAACGCAGGCACCGGGGAAAAACTGTTTTTT. Encoded protein: CASSGGGNAGTGEKLFF. The genes are TRBV7-2 and TRBJ1-4, with a possible D match to TRBD1 (5 bases). V was cut by 5 bases and J by 8 bases, with 24 bases left in between. Germline CDR1 SGHTA, CDR2 FQGNSA. This CDR3 spans 17 amino acids.